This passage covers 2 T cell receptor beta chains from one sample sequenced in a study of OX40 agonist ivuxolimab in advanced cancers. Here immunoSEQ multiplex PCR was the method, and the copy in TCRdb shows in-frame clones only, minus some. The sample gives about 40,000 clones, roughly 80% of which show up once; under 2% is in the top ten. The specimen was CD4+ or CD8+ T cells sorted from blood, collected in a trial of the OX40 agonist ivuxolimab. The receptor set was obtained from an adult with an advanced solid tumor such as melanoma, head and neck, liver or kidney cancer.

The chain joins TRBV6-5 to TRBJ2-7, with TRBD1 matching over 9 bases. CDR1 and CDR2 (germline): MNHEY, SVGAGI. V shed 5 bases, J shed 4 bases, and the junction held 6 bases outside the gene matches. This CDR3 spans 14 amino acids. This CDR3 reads CASSPYRGHYEQYF. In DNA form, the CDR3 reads TGTGCCAGCAGTCCGTACAGGGGGCATTACGAGCAGTACTTC.

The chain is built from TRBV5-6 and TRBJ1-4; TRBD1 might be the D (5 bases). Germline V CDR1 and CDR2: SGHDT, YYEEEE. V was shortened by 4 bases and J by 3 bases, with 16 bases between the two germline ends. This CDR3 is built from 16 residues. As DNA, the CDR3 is TGTGCCAGCAGCACCACGGGGGGGTTGCCTAATGAAAAACTGTTTTTT. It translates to CASSTTGGLPNEKLFF.